What follows are 22 T cell receptor beta chains derived from one specimen sequenced in a study of control samples from healthy donors and cancer patients. The data were produced by immunoSEQ multiplex PCR, yet TCRdb's version contains in-frame clones alone and is incomplete. The sample consists of about 120,000 clones, roughly 91% of them appearing once. The sequenced sample consisted of blood. These receptors all stem from a woman in her 70s in good health.

The CDR3 loop is CASSEGREQYF. The CDR3 DNA reads TGCGCCAGCAGCGAAGGTCGGGAGCAGTACTTC. V is TRBV5-1 and J is TRBJ2-7; D is unresolved. This CDR3 is built from 11 residues. V shed 4 bases and J shed 7 bases, with 9 bases lying between them. Germline V gene data show CDR1 as SGHRS and CDR2 as YFSETQ.

The rearrangement uses TRBV9 and TRBJ1-2, with 7 bases fitting TRBD1. Per the germline V gene, CDR1 is SGDLS and CDR2 is YYNGEE. V shed 0 bases and J 2 bases; nucleotides not matched to a gene: 4. The CDR3 covers 15 residues. Here the CDR3 DNA reads TGTGCCAGCAGCGTAGATCAGGGGGGAAACTATGGCTACACCTTC. Its protein is CASSVDQGGNYGYTF.

The rearrangement uses TRBV19 and TRBJ1-5; D is perhaps TRBD1 (5 bases). This CDR3 contains 14 residues. Between the trimmed V and J ends, which lost 6 bases and 3 bases, there was a span of 12 bases. The germline V gene encodes CDR1 LNHDA and CDR2 SQIVND (reference sequence). The CDR3: CASRRGGLNQPQHF. CDR3 DNA sequence: TGTGCCAGTAGACGCGGGGGACTCAATCAGCCCCAGCATTTT.

To note about this clone: Other DNA sequences in the sample encode the same CDR3. The rearrangement joins TRBV18 to TRBJ2-2; D unclear. The CDR3 length is 12 residues. Between the trimmed V and J ends, which lost 3 bases and 5 bases, there was a span of 4 bases. Germline values: CDR1 KGHSH, CDR2 LQKENI. CDR3 in amino acids: CASSPGTGELFF. CDR3 sequence (DNA): TGTGCCAGCTCACCGGGTACCGGGGAGCTGTTTTTT.

The V and J genes are TRBV5-6 and TRBJ1-3; D not certain. Germline CDR1 and CDR2: SGHDT and YYEEEE. Trimming left V 1 base short and J 1 base short, with 9 bases between. The CDR3 is 15 residues long. CDR3 in DNA: TGTGCCAGCAGCTTGCCCGGGTATTCTGGAAACACCATATATTTT. This translates into CASSLPGYSGNTIYF. The entire variable domain, with the rest obtained from reference TRBV5-6 and TRBJ1-3, is as follows: DAGVTQSPTHLIKTRGQQVTLRCSPKSGHDTVSWYQQALGQGPQFIFQYYEEEERQRGNFPDRFSGHQFPNYSSELNVNALLLGDSALYLCASSLPGYSGNTIYFGEGSWLTVV.

The chain is built from TRBV7-9 and TRBJ2-2; a possible D gene is TRBD1 (6 bases). Germline assignment: CDR1 SEHNR and CDR2 FQNEAQ (reference sequence). The V end was cut by 0 bases, the J end by 4 bases, with 12 bases between. The CDR3 runs 16 residues. The CDR3 spells CASSLALQGSTGELFF. CDR3 nucleotide sequence: TGTGCCAGCAGCTTAGCTTTGCAGGGGTCCACCGGGGAGCTGTTTTTT. Full variable domain (remainder filled in from reference TRBV7-9 and TRBJ2-2): DTGVSQNPRHKITKRGQNVTFRCDPISEHNRLYWYRQTLGQGPEFLTYFQNEAQLEKSRLLSDRFSAERPKGSFSTLEIQRTEQGDSAMYLCASSLALQGSTGELFFGEGSRLTVL.

This sequence joins TRBV5-6 and TRBJ2-5; TRBD1 is a possible D gene (5 bases). Germline V CDR1 and CDR2: SGHDT, YYEEEE. There are 15 residues in the CDR3. The V end lost 1 base, the J end lost 5 bases, and 15 bases lay between the germline ends. CDR3 coding DNA: TGTGCCAGCAGCTTGAAGGAGTTAGGGGTGGAGACCCAGTACTTC. It encodes CASSLKELGVETQYF.

The chain combines TRBV19 with TRBJ1-5; no firm D call. Germline CDR1 is LNHDA and CDR2 is SQIVND (reference sequence). V was clipped by 3 bases and J by 3 bases, with 12 bases between them. The CDR3 extends over 15 amino acids. DNA of the CDR3: TGTGCCAGTAGTATTCTGGACGGGAACAATCAGCCCCAGCATTTT. This sequence encodes CASSILDGNNQPQHF.

V and J are TRBV6-1 and TRBJ1-3; D gene unclear. The CDR3 runs to 15 residues. CDR1 MNHNS and CDR2 SASEGT come from the germline V gene. V lost 1 base and J 0 bases, leaving 7 bases between the germline ends. CDR3 protein: CASSEGPFSGNTIYF. CDR3 in DNA: TGTGCCAGCAGTGAAGGGCCGTTCTCTGGAAACACCATATATTTT.

The chain couples TRBV7-9 to TRBJ1-6; TRBD1 is a possible D gene (5 bases). The CDR3 spans 16 residues. The germline V and J ends were trimmed by 5 bases and 5 bases, with 16 bases remaining between them. Germline CDR1 reads SEHNR; CDR2 reads FQNEAQ (reference sequence). The CDR3 loop is CASSPGGGLDNSPLHF. CDR3 sequence (DNA): TGTGCCAGCAGCCCTGGCGGGGGTCTGGATAATTCACCCCTCCACTTT.

This chain uses TRBV27 with TRBJ1-2; D is possibly TRBD1 (6 bases). Germline loops: CDR1 MNHEY, CDR2 SMNVEV (reference sequence). CDR3 length: 15 residues. V gave up 5 bases and J gave up 5 bases, with 18 bases separating them. The CDR3 nucleotides are TGTGCCAGCAGTAAACAAGTGGACAGCCTTTATGGCTACACCTTC. Amino acid sequence: CASSKQVDSLYGYTF.

The rearrangement uses TRBV7-6 and TRBJ2-1; weak D call: TRBD2 (5 bases). The ends were cut back, 5 bases at V and 6 bases at J, with 14 bases in the middle. The germline gives CDR1 SGHVS, CDR2 FNYEAQ. The CDR3 contains 14 residues. This chain's CDR3 is CASSTFSGSNEQFF. CDR3 in DNA: TGTGCCAGCAGCACCTTTTCGGGGAGCAATGAGCAGTTCTTC.

In its sample, this clone was seen once. V gene TRBV18 combines with J gene TRBJ2-5; D may correspond to TRBD1 or TRBD2 (7 bases each). This CDR3 has 15 amino acids. The germline gives CDR1 KGHSH, CDR2 LQKENI. V shed 4 bases and J shed 3 bases, with 15 bases lying between them. Written as DNA, the CDR3 is TGTGCCAGCTCACAAGACAGGGAGGGGGAAGAGACCCAGTACTTC. It yields the protein CASSQDREGEETQYF.

To note about this clone: In the same sample, other DNA sequences code for this CDR3. The chain employs TRBV19 and TRBJ2-5; D tentatively reads TRBD1 or TRBD2 (5 bases each). The germline CDR1 and CDR2 sequences are LNHDA and SQIVND (reference sequence). The germline V and J ends were trimmed by 2 bases and 5 bases, with 12 bases remaining between them. The CDR3 has 14 residues. CDR3 sequence reads: CASSIRGVGETQYF. The CDR3, as DNA: TGTGCCAGTAGTATAAGAGGGGTGGGGGAGACCCAGTACTTC.

The chain is built from TRBV9 and TRBJ2-1, with 11 bases aligning to TRBD2. CDR3 length: 16 amino acids. Germline V gene sequence: CDR1 SGDLS, CDR2 YYNGEE. The J segment lost 3 bases and the V segment lost 2 bases, leaving 4 bases of the junction unmatched. The CDR3 nucleotides are TGTGCCAGCAGCGTTAGCGGGGGGGCCTTCTACAATGAGCAGTTCTTC. Residues: CASSVSGGAFYNEQFF.

This sequence joins TRBV7-8 and TRBJ2-5; weak D call: TRBD2 (5 bases). The CDR3 is made up of 14 amino acids. CDR1 and CDR2 (germline): SGHVS, FQNEAQ. V dropped 5 bases and J dropped 6 bases, with 16 bases sitting between them. This chain's CDR3 is CASSTRTREQTQYF. CDR3 sequence (DNA): TGTGCCAGCAGCACTCGTACAAGGGAGCAGACCCAGTACTTC.

This clone appeared once. The chain carries TRBV19 and TRBJ1-5, with no clear D. The CDR3 contains 15 residues. Deletions cut 3 bases from V and 4 bases from J, with 13 bases between. The germline V gene has CDR1 LNHDA and CDR2 SQIVND (reference sequence). In nucleotides, the CDR3 is TGTGCCAGTAGTATTGTCGGGTTCCCTAATCAGCCCCAGCATTTT. Its protein is CASSIVGFPNQPQHF.

J is TRBJ1-4 and V is TRBV5-4, with D tentatively TRBD1 (5 bases). CDR1 and CDR2 from the germline V gene are SGHNT and YYREEE (reference sequence). Trimming removed 4 bases at V and 2 bases at J, with 12 bases between. This CDR3 is 15 amino acids long. The CDR3 spells CASSPGGATNEKLFF. The CDR3 nucleotides are TGTGCCAGCAGCCCCGGGGGAGCGACTAATGAAAAACTGTTTTTT. The full variable domain, in which reference TRBV5-4 and TRBJ1-4 provide the parts outside the CDR3, is ETGVTQSPTHLIKTRGQQVTLRCSSQSGHNTVSWYQQALGQGPQFIFQYYREEENGRGNFPPRFSGLQFPNYSSELNVNALELDDSALYLCASSPGGATNEKLFFGSGTQLSVL.

The J gene is TRBJ2-7, the V gene TRBV5-4; D may be TRBD1 (5 bases). The germline V and J ends were trimmed by 4 bases and 0 bases, with 11 bases remaining between them. This CDR3 spans 14 amino acids. Germline loops: CDR1 SGHNT, CDR2 YYREEE (reference sequence). The CDR3 bases are TGTGCCAGCAGCCGAAAGACAGACTCCTACGAGCAGTACTTC. Its translation is CASSRKTDSYEQYF.

This chain connects TRBV7-8 to TRBJ1-2, with D hard to call. CDR3 size: 15 residues. Germline lookup yields CDR1 SGHVS and CDR2 FQNEAQ. V was pared by 1 base and J by 0 bases, with 9 bases between. The CDR3 loop reads CASSLDRPSNYGYTF. In DNA form, the CDR3 reads TGTGCCAGCAGCTTAGACAGACCTTCTAACTATGGCTACACCTTC.

This clone was seen once. This chain uses TRBV15 with TRBJ2-5; D ambiguous. The V gene lost 1 base and the J gene lost 5 bases, with 11 bases spanning the gap. CDR3 size: 14 residues. From germline, CDR1 is LNHNV and CDR2 YYDKDF (reference sequence). The CDR3 here is CATSRGTGWETQYF. CDR3 coding DNA: TGTGCCACCAGCAGAGGTACCGGGTGGGAGACCCAGTACTTC.

The DNA for the CDR3 is TGTGCCAGCAGTTTATCGTACGGAATCTATAATTCACCCCTCCACTTT. Amino acid sequence: CASSLSYGIYNSPLHF. V and J are TRBV27 and TRBJ1-6; D remains ambiguous. With 0 bases removed from V and 3 bases from J, the gap between germline ends came to 9 bases. In germline, CDR1 is MNHEY, CDR2 SMNVEV (reference sequence). The CDR3 spans 16 residues.